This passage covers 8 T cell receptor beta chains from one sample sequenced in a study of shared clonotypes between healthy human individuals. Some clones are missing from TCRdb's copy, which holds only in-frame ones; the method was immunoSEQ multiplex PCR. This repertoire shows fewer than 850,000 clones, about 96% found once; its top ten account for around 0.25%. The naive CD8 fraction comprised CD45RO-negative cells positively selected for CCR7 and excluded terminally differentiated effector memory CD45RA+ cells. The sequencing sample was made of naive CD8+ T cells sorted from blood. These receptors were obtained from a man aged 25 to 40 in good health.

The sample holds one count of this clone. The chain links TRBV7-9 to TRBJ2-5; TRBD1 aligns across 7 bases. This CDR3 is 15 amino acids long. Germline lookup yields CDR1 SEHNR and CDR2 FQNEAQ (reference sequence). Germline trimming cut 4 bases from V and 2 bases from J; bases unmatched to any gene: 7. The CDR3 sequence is CASSSGDRNQETQYF. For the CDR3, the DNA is TGTGCCAGCAGCTCTGGGGACAGAAATCAAGAGACCCAGTACTTC.

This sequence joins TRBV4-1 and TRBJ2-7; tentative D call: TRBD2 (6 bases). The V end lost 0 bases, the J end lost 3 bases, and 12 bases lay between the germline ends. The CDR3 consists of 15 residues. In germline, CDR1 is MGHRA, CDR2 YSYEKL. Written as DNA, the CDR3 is TGCGCCAGCAGCCAAGACCGGGGGATCCTCTACGAGCAGTACTTC. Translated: CASSQDRGILYEQYF.

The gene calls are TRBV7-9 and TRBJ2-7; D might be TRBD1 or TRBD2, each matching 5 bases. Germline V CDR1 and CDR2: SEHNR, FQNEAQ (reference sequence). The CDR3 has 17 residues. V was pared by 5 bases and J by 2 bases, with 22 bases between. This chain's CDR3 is CASSTNLGAADTYEQYF. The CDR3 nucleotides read TGTGCCAGCAGCACAAACCTTGGGGCAGCGGATACCTACGAGCAGTACTTC.

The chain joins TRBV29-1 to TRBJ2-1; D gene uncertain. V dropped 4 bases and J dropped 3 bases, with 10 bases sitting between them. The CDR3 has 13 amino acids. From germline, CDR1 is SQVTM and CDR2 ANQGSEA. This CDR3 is CSVVSRSYNEQFF. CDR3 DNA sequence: TGCAGCGTTGTCTCTCGCAGCTACAATGAGCAGTTCTTC.

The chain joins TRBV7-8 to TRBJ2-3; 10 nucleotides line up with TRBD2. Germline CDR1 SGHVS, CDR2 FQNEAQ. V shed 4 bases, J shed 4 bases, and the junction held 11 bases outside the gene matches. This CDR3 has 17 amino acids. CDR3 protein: CASSSLRLLAGADTQYF. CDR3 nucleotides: TGTGCCAGCAGCTCCCTTCGACTTCTAGCGGGAGCAGATACGCAGTATTTT.

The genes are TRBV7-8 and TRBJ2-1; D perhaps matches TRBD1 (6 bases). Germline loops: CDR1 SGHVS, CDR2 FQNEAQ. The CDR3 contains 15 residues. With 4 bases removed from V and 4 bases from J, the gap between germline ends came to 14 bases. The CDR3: CASSSHPGQYNEQFF. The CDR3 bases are TGTGCCAGCAGCTCCCATCCTGGACAGTACAATGAGCAGTTCTTC. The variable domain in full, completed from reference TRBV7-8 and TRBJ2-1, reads GAGVSQSPRYKVAKRGQDVALRCDPISGHVSLFWYQQALGQGPEFLTYFQNEAQLDKSGLPSDRFFAERPEGSVSTLKIQRTQQEDSAVYLCASSSHPGQYNEQFFGPGTRLTVL.

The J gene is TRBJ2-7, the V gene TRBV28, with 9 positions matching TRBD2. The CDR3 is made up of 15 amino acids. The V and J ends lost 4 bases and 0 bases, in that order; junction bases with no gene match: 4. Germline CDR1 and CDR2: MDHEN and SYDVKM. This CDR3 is CASSWTSDNSYEQYF. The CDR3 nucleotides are TGTGCCAGCAGTTGGACTAGCGACAACTCCTACGAGCAGTACTTC.

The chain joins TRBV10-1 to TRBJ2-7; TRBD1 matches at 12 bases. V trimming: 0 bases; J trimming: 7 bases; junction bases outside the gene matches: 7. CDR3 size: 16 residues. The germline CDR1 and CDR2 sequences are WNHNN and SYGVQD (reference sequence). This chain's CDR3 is CASSESMGQGALEQYF. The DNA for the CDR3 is TGCGCCAGCAGTGAGTCAATGGGACAGGGGGCTTTAGAGCAGTACTTC.